This is a list of T cell receptor beta chains from one sample in a study of blood T cells in healthy people across ages. TCRdb redid the calling of the 5' RACE reads with MiXCR, one entry per CDR3 protein. The repertoire holds 1.5 million to 2 million distinct CDR3 sequences, with around 50% as singletons. Material: blood. These receptors were collected from a woman in her 40s in good health. The CDR3 runs from the conserved cysteine through the conserved F or W. A D gene is named only where the DNA matches it firmly. Size tells how often a clone was seen (once, few, many) or the class of an expanded clone, and some rows leave it out.

clone size | J gene | D gene | V gene | CDR3 DNA | CDR3 protein
- | TRBJ2-1 | TRBD2 | TRBV28 | TGTGCCAGCAGTTCCCCCGGACAGATTCTGACTAGCGGGGGGATTAATGAGCAGTTCTTC | CASSSPGQILTSGGINEQFF
few | TRBJ1-4 | - | TRBV7-6 | TGTGCCAGCAGCTCCGCCCCGGGATCCTCTAATGAAAAACTGTTTTTT | CASSSAPGSSNEKLFF
- | TRBJ2-3 | TRBD2 | TRBV28 | TGTGCCAGCAGTTTTCTAGCGGGGGGGCCACACACAGATACGCAGTATTTT | CASSFLAGGPHTDTQYF
- | TRBJ2-3 | TRBD2 | TRBV7-3 | TGTGCCAGCAGCCTGACTAGCGGGGGGCCCGGTACGCAGTATTTT | CASSLTSGGPGTQYF
- | TRBJ2-1 | TRBD2 | TRBV25-1 | TGTGCCAGCAGTGGGCCCGGGACTAGCGGGGCCAATGAGCAGTTCTTC | CASSGPGTSGANEQFF
- | TRBJ2-4 | - | TRBV27 | TGTGCCAGCAGTCGGAACAGGGTAGCCAAAAACATTCAGTACTTC | CASSRNRVAKNIQYF
- | TRBJ1-2 | TRBD1 | TRBV7-9 | TGTGCCAGCAGCTGGGGACAGGACTATGGCTACACCTTC | CASSWGQDYGYTF
- | TRBJ2-6 | TRBD1 | TRBV18 | TGTGCCAGCTCACCAGGGACAGGGGGCACTGGGGCCAACGTCCTGACTTTC | CASSPGTGGTGANVLTF
once | TRBJ2-1 | TRBD2 | TRBV7-9 | TGTGCCAGCAGCGGGCAGACTAGCGGGCCAACGAGCTCCTACAATGAGCAGTTCTTC | CASSGQTSGPTSSYNEQFF
- | TRBJ2-5 | TRBD2 | TRBV7-2 | TGTGCCAGCACCATCCAGCGGGGGGGGACTGAGACCCAGTACTTC | CASTIQRGGTETQYF
once | TRBJ2-1 | TRBD2 | TRBV20-1 | TGCAGTGCAGCCGCTTTAGCGGGGGGGCCGGGTGAGCAGTTCTTC | CSAAALAGGPGEQFF
- | TRBJ2-5 | - | TRBV6-1 | TGTGCCAGCATCGAGGGGCAAGAGACCCAGTACTTC | CASIEGQETQYF
- | TRBJ2-5 | TRBD1 | TRBV4-2 | TGTGCCAGCAGCCAAGAACTTCAGGGGGAAACCCAGTACTTC | CASSQELQGETQYF
few | TRBJ2-6 | - | TRBV20-1 | TGCAGTGCTAGAGATCACGCATCTGGGGCCAACGTCCTGACTTTC | CSARDHASGANVLTF
- | TRBJ1-5 | - | TRBV12-3/TRBV12-4 | TGTGCCAGCAGTTTAGCGCTGCGGCCCGGACTCGGCAATCAGCCCCAGCATTTT | CASSLALRPGLGNQPQHF
- | TRBJ2-1 | TRBD1 | TRBV29-1 | TGCAGCGTTGAGGCCAGGGGGTCGGGCAATGAGCAGTTCTTC | CSVEARGSGNEQFF
- | TRBJ2-5 | - | TRBV12-3/TRBV12-4 | TGTGCCAGCAGCCAACAGCGGAGGAGCCAAGAGACCCAGTACTTC | CASSQQRRSQETQYF
few | TRBJ2-1 | TRBD2 | TRBV12-3/TRBV12-4 | TGTGCCAGCAGCGGACTAGCGGGTTCGGTGCAGTTCTTC | CASSGLAGSVQFF
- | TRBJ1-6 | - | TRBV7-2 | TGTGCCAGCAGCTTAGGGAGGCATAATTCACCCCTCCACTTT | CASSLGRHNSPLHF
- | TRBJ2-5 | - | TRBV20-1 | TGCAGTGCTAGAGGCGCCCTGGTCGGGGGTGTTGGCGAGACCCAGTACTTC | CSARGALVGGVGETQYF
once | TRBJ2-7 | - | TRBV7-3 | TGTGCCAGCAGCTTTGACAGGGAGGGGTCCAATGAGCAGTACTTC | CASSFDREGSNEQYF
- | TRBJ2-7 | - | TRBV7-8 | TGTGCCAGCAGCTTAGCAGTTCTCGACGAGCAGTACTTC | CASSLAVLDEQYF
few | TRBJ2-7 | TRBD2 | TRBV15 | TGTGCCACCAGCAGAGAGGGCGGGGGGGCCTACGAGCAGTACTTC | CATSREGGGAYEQYF
few | TRBJ2-3 | - | TRBV20-1 | TGCAGTGCTAGAGCAGTTACGCAGTATTTT | CSARAVTQYF
- | TRBJ2-6 | TRBD1 | TRBV4-1 | TGCGCCAGCAGCCAAGCCCTCTTGGGACAGGGCTCTGGGGCCAACGTCCTGACTTTC | CASSQALLGQGSGANVLTF
- | TRBJ1-4 | - | TRBV4-2 | TGTGCCAGCAGTCGGCTGGACGGACAGAATGAAAAACTGTTTTTT | CASSRLDGQNEKLFF
few | TRBJ1-5 | - | TRBV7-8 | TGTGCCAGCAGCTTAGGAGGCCAGTTTAGCAATCAGCCCCAGCATTTT | CASSLGGQFSNQPQHF
once | TRBJ1-3 | - | TRBV3-1 | TGTGCCAGCAGCCAGGAGGGGGGAAACACCATATATTTT | CASSQEGGNTIYF
- | TRBJ2-1 | TRBD2 | TRBV29-1 | TGCAGCGTTGAAGTTGGAAGCCTAGCGGGGCAGTTCTTC | CSVEVGSLAGQFF
- | TRBJ1-2 | TRBD1 | TRBV4-3 | TGCGCCAGCAGCCACAACAGGGGTTTTGATTGTGGCTACACCTTC | CASSHNRGFDCGYTF
few | TRBJ2-7 | - | TRBV28 | TGTGCCAGCAGTCGCCATGGGGCCGGAACGTACGAGCAGTACTTC | CASSRHGAGTYEQYF
- | TRBJ2-3 | - | TRBV5-1 | TGCGCCAGCAGCTTGATTGGGTCACCAGATACGCAGTATTTT | CASSLIGSPDTQYF
few | TRBJ1-2 | - | TRBV12-3/TRBV12-4 | TGTGCCAGCAGTTTAAATGGGGGGCAAAACTATGGCTACACCTTC | CASSLNGGQNYGYTF
few | TRBJ1-2 | TRBD1 | TRBV25-1 | TGTGCCAGCAGTGATCCGACAGGGAATGTCTATGGCTACACCTTC | CASSDPTGNVYGYTF
- | TRBJ2-7 | TRBD1 | TRBV6-1 | TGTGCCACAGGCCGGGGACAGGGAACCTACGAGCAGTACTTC | CATGRGQGTYEQYF
- | TRBJ1-4 | TRBD1 | TRBV14 | TGTGCCAGCAGCAACAGGGGAGGGTATGAAAAACTGTTTTTT | CASSNRGGYEKLFF
- | TRBJ2-5 | TRBD1 | TRBV12-5 | TGTGCTAGCGCCGGACAGGGTTCAAGATTAGAGACCCAGTACTTC | CASAGQGSRLETQYF
few | TRBJ2-5 | TRBD2 | TRBV2 | TGTGCCAGCAAGAGTGACCGAGCGGGGGGAAGGGAGACCCAGTACTTC | CASKSDRAGGRETQYF
once | TRBJ1-5 | - | TRBV7-8 | TGTGCCAGCAGCTTGGGACACCGAGATCAGCCCCAGCATTTT | CASSLGHRDQPQHF
- | TRBJ2-7 | TRBD1 | TRBV20-1 | TGCAGTGCTATCTCAGACAGGGGGCTTCTGGACGAGCAGTACTTC | CSAISDRGLLDEQYF
few | TRBJ1-2 | - | TRBV28 | TGTGCCAGCAGTTCTGGAGGGGGTGGTTATGGCTACACCTTC | CASSSGGGGYGYTF